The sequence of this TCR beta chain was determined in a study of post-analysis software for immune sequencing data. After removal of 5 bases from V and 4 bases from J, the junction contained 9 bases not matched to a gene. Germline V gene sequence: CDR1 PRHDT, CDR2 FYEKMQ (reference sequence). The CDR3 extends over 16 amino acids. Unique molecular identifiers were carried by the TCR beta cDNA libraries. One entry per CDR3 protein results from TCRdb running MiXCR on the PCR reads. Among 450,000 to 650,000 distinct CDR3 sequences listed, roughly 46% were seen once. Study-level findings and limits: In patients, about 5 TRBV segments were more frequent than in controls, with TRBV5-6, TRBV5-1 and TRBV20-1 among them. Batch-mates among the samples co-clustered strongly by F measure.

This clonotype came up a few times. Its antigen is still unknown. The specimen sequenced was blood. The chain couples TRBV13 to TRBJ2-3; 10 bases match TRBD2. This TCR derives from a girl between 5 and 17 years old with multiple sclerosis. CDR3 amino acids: CASSAGRLAGADTQYF. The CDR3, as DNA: TGTGCCAGCAGCGCAGGGAGGCTAGCGGGAGCAGATACGCAGTATTTT.